The T cell receptor (beta chain) described here comes from a study of cytomegalovirus exposure and HLA in healthy donors. The CDR3 has 15 amino acids. V was pared by 4 bases and J by 2 bases, with 5 bases of the junction left unmatched. Germline assignment: CDR1 SEHNR and CDR2 FQNEAQ (reference sequence). Use of 60 Vbeta and 13 Jbeta primers characterized the PCR. TCRdb's table, derived via immunoSEQ multiplex PCR, lists solely in-frame clones and lacks some. The sample lists about 120,000 clones; roughly 70% were seen once. Sequenced input: PBMCs. The origin of this receptor is a middle-aged woman in good health and CMV-seropositive. The chain links TRBV7-9 to TRBJ2-3; 8 bases are a match to TRBD1. The CDR3 coding sequence is TGTGCCAGCAGCTACGGGACAGGAATCACAGATACGCAGTATTTT. This gives the protein CASSYGTGITDTQYF.